Listed below are T cell receptor beta chains from one sample, sequenced in a study of blood T cell repertoires in COVID-19. The method was immunoSEQ multiplex PCR; TCRdb's version includes in-frame clones alone and lacks a portion of them. The table lists over 85,000 clones, around 82% of them singletons. Sequencing was performed on peripheral blood. The receptors shown here come from an elderly woman with COVID-19, enrolled during active disease. Each CDR3 is given with its conserved first and last residue. Each record gives: clone size, V gene, CDR3 length, J gene, D gene, CDR3 protein, CDR3 DNA. D genes are given only for firm matches. The size entry is marked missing in some rows and otherwise reads once, few, many or a size class.

once	TRBV27	13	TRBJ2-7	TRBD1	CASSWDREYEQYF	TGTGCCAGCAGTTGGGACAGGGAGTACGAGCAGTACTTC
NA	TRBV5-5	15	TRBJ2-7	NA	CASSFQAPGWYEQYF	TGTGCCAGCAGCTTCCAAGCCCCGGGGTGGTACGAGCAGTACTTC
NA	TRBV5-8	17	TRBJ2-5	TRBD2	CASSAGTSGGAGETQYF	TGTGCCAGCAGCGCCGGGACTAGCGGGGGGGCTGGTGAGACCCAGTACTTC
NA	TRBV9	15	TRBJ1-2	NA	CASSVGQGTFYGYTF	TGTGCCAGCAGCGTAGGGCAGGGAACGTTCTATGGCTACACCTTC
few	TRBV2	14	TRBJ1-1	NA	CASSEQGSLTEAFF	TGTGCCAGCAGTGAACAGGGGAGTTTAACTGAAGCTTTCTTT
few	TRBV30	13	TRBJ1-5	NA	CAWSLPQNQPQHF	TGTGCCTGGAGCTTACCACAAAATCAGCCCCAGCATTTT
NA	TRBV9	15	TRBJ2-1	NA	CASSVALRGVNEQFF	TGTGCCAGCAGCGTAGCTCTGCGCGGGGTCAATGAGCAGTTCTTC
NA	TRBV19	13	TRBJ2-7	NA	CASSIVAEYEQYF	TGTGCCAGTAGTATAGTGGCGGAATACGAGCAGTACTTC
NA	TRBV29-1	14	TRBJ2-3	NA	CSVSGGASTDTQYF	TGCAGCGTTTCTGGCGGGGCTAGCACAGATACGCAGTATTTT
NA	TRBV10-3	13	TRBJ1-2	NA	CAISAGGDYGYTF	TGTGCCATCAGTGCGGGAGGGGACTATGGCTACACCTTC
few	TRBV7-2	15	TRBJ1-5	NA	CASSPTRGNNQPQHF	TGTGCCAGCAGCCCCACCAGGGGTAACAATCAGCCCCAGCATTTT
NA	TRBV30	15	TRBJ2-1	TRBD2	CAWSLPGGSYNEQFF	TGTGCCTGGAGTCTCCCGGGAGGATCCTACAATGAGCAGTTCTTC
NA	TRBV5-6	13	TRBJ1-2	TRBD1	CASSRTGVYGYTF	TGTGCCAGCAGCAGGACAGGGGTCTATGGCTACACCTTC
NA	TRBV19	15	TRBJ1-2	TRBD1	CASSPRTGDRYGYTF	TGTGCCAGTAGTCCTCGGACAGGGGATCGGTATGGCTACACCTTC
few	TRBV10-3	14	TRBJ2-2	TRBD1	CATRQGSNTGELFF	TGTGCCACAAGACAGGGTTCGAACACCGGGGAGCTGTTTTTT
once	TRBV6-6	14	TRBJ2-2	TRBD1	CASSWDRGPGELFF	TGTGCCAGCAGTTGGGACAGGGGGCCGGGGGAGCTGTTTTTT
NA	TRBV5-6	15	TRBJ2-1	NA	CASSLVTAPYNEQFF	TGTGCCAGCAGCTTGGTAACAGCACCCTACAATGAGCAGTTCTTC
NA	TRBV12-3/TRBV12-4	13	TRBJ2-2	TRBD1	CASRPEQGFSLGF	TGTGCCAGCAGGCCAGAACAGGGGTTCTCCCTTGGATTT
few	TRBV5-1	14	TRBJ2-7	NA	CASSLVSANGEQYF	TGCGCCAGCAGCTTGGTTAGCGCTAACGGCGAGCAGTACTTC